These 25 T cell receptor beta chains share one sample of origin, sequenced in a study of blood T cell repertoires in COVID-19. Assay: immunoSEQ multiplex PCR; the TCRdb copy retains only in-frame clones and omits some. Of some 170,000 clones listed, about 81% were seen once; the top ten hold roughly a fifth. Sequencing was done on a sample of peripheral blood. Every receptor here comes from a woman at least 80 years old with acute or convalescent COVID-19.

This clone was seen a few times. The chain couples TRBV3-1 (or the pseudogene TRBV3-2) to TRBJ1-2; 8 bases align to TRBD1. CDR3 length equals 15 residues. J gave up 2 bases and V 0 bases, and 2 bases lay outside the gene matches. Per the germline V gene, CDR1 is LGHDT and CDR2 is YNNKEL (reference sequence). The CDR3 DNA reads as TGTGCCAGCAGCCAAGATCGGACAGGGAACTATGGCTACACCTTC. It encodes CASSQDRTGNYGYTF.

The rearrangement uses TRBV5-1 and TRBJ2-7, with 11 bases that match TRBD2. CDR3 length: 18 residues. The germline gives CDR1 SGHRS, CDR2 YFSETQ. J was trimmed by 0 bases and V by 5 bases; bases with no gene match: 13. This chain's CDR3 is CASRLWGLAESRSYEQYF. The CDR3, as DNA: TGCGCCAGCAGATTATGGGGACTAGCGGAAAGCCGCTCCTACGAGCAGTACTTC.

The gene calls are TRBV9 and TRBJ2-3; D unclear. This CDR3 region has 15 residues. Trimming cost V 3 bases and J 0 bases, with 11 bases left between them. The germline CDR1 and CDR2 sequences are SGDLS and YYNGEE. CDR3: CASSERAYSTDTQYF. CDR3 in DNA: TGTGCCAGCAGCGAGCGTGCTTATAGCACAGATACGCAGTATTTT.

The chain carries TRBV9 and TRBJ1-1, with 7 bases lining up with TRBD1. The germline V gene has CDR1 SGDLS and CDR2 YYNGEE. V shed 3 bases, J shed 4 bases, and the junction held 6 bases outside the gene matches. The CDR3 loop spans 14 amino acids. CDR3 sequence reads: CASSAQTGITEAFF. The CDR3 DNA follows: TGTGCCAGCAGCGCCCAGACAGGGATCACTGAAGCTTTCTTT.

CDR3 bases: TGTGCCAGCAGTTGGACTAGCGGGAGGAGCGAGCAGTACTTC. It is translated as CASSWTSGRSEQYF. The rearrangement joins TRBV28 to TRBJ2-7; 14 bases are a match to TRBD2. There are 14 residues in the CDR3. Per the germline V gene, CDR1 is MDHEN and CDR2 is SYDVKM. V dropped 4 bases and J dropped 6; count of bases not matched to a gene: 2. Full variable domain (missing parts from reference TRBV28 and TRBJ2-7): DVKVTQSSRYLVKRTGEKVFLECVQDMDHENMFWYRQDPGLGLRLIYFSYDVKMKEKGDIPEGYSVSREKKERFSLILESASTNQTSMYLCASSWTSGRSEQYFGPGTRLTVT.

The V call is TRBV2, the J call TRBJ2-3; 9 bases are a match to TRBD2. CDR1 and CDR2 (germline): SNHLY, FYNNEI. This CDR3 is built from 15 residues. Trimming removed 8 bases from V and 4 bases from J; junction bases left unmatched: 10. CDR3 in amino acids: CASRTGTSRADTQYF. The CDR3 nucleotides are TGTGCCAGCCGCACCGGGACTAGCAGGGCAGATACGCAGTATTTT.

The CDR3 protein is CASSETGTVMNTEAFF. The CDR3 coding sequence is TGCGCCAGCAGCGAAACCGGGACAGTAATGAACACTGAAGCTTTCTTT. The chain links TRBV5-1 to TRBJ1-1; 7 bases align to TRBD1. The CDR3 is made up of 16 amino acids. With 4 bases clipped from V and 0 bases from J, the junction kept 9 bases outside the gene matches. Germline V gives CDR1 SGHRS, CDR2 YFSETQ.

CDR3 sequence (DNA): TGTGCCACCAGTGATCCCTCGGGGACAAGTGGGTATGAGCAGTTCTTC. Translated, it gives CATSDPSGTSGYEQFF. The chain uses TRBV24-1 and TRBJ2-1, with D possibly TRBD1 on 6 matching bases. Trimming left V 3 bases short and J 8 bases short, with 19 bases between. The CDR3 covers 16 residues. CDR1 and CDR2 (germline): KGHDR, SFDVKD.

The V and J genes are TRBV3-1 (or the pseudogene TRBV3-2) and TRBJ1-2; TRBD1 is a possible D gene (5 bases). This CDR3 has 14 amino acids. V lost 2 bases and J 9 bases, leaving 16 bases between the germline ends. Germline V gives CDR1 LGHDT, CDR2 YNNKEL (reference sequence). The CDR3 sequence is CASSQPDAGMSYTF. The CDR3 bases are TGTGCCAGCAGCCAACCCGATGCAGGGATGAGCTACACCTTC.

On this clone itself: The sample holds other DNA sequences that translate to the same CDR3. V usage is TRBV11-3 and J usage is TRBJ2-1; 8 nucleotides line up with TRBD2. This CDR3 has 15 amino acids. CDR1 SGHNT and CDR2 YENEEA come from the germline V gene. J was trimmed by 0 bases and V by 5 bases; bases with no gene match: 3. The CDR3: CASSLAGGSYNEQFF. Here the CDR3 DNA reads TGTGCCAGCAGCCTCGCGGGGGGCTCCTACAATGAGCAGTTCTTC.

V gene TRBV7-3 combines with J gene TRBJ1-1, with D possibly matching TRBD1 (5 bases). V lost 6 bases, J lost 1 base, and 9 bases lay in between. Germline CDR1 is SGHTA and CDR2 is FQGTGA. This CDR3 spans 13 amino acids. CDR3 sequence: CASSIQGNTEAFF. The CDR3 region has the DNA TGTGCCAGCAGTATCCAGGGGAACACTGAAGCTTTCTTT. Drawing the rest from reference TRBV7-3 and TRBJ1-1, the complete variable domain is GAGVSQTPSNKVTEKGKYVELRCDPISGHTALYWYRQSLGQGPEFLIYFQGTGAADDSGLPNDRFFAVRPEGSVSTLKIQRTERGDSAVYLCASSIQGNTEAFFGQGTRLTVV.

The chain has TRBV28 and TRBJ2-7, with 7 bases identical to TRBD1. CDR1 is MDHEN, CDR2 SYDVKM, per germline. The V segment lost 7 bases and the J segment 4 bases; nucleotides outside the gene matches: 7. The CDR3 spans 13 residues. The CDR3 DNA reads as TGTGCCAGCACTACCTCAGGGGGTTACGAGCAGTACTTC. Amino acids: CASTTSGGYEQYF. The variable domain in full, with the rest retrieved from reference TRBV28 and TRBJ2-7, is DVKVTQSSRYLVKRTGEKVFLECVQDMDHENMFWYRQDPGLGLRLIYFSYDVKMKEKGDIPEGYSVSREKKERFSLILESASTNQTSMYLCASTTSGGYEQYFGPGTRLTVT.

The chain carries TRBV7-9 and TRBJ1-3; D gene unclear. The V and J ends lost 5 bases and 0 bases respectively, with 11 bases between them. Germline V gene lookup returns CDR1 SEHNR and CDR2 FQNEAQ (reference sequence). This CDR3 contains 15 residues. The CDR3 DNA reads TGTGCCAGCAGCCAGTGGGGAGGCTCTGGAAACACCATATATTTT. It encodes CASSQWGGSGNTIYF. Using reference TRBV7-9 and TRBJ1-3 for the parts outside the CDR3, the full variable domain is DTGVSQNPRHKITKRGQNVTFRCDPISEHNRLYWYRQTLGQGPEFLTYFQNEAQLEKSRLLSDRFSAERPKGSFSTLEIQRTEQGDSAMYLCASSQWGGSGNTIYFGEGSWLTVV.

This clone was found once. V gene TRBV15 combines with J gene TRBJ1-5; TRBD1 might be the D (5 bases). V lost 3 bases and J 2 bases, leaving 11 bases between the germline ends. CDR1 is LNHNV and CDR2 is YYDKDF in the germline V gene (reference sequence). The CDR3 sequence is 15 residues long. In nucleotides, the CDR3 is TGTGCCACCAGCAGTTCGGGCAGGGGCAATCAGCCCCAGCATTTT. Its translation: CATSSSGRGNQPQHF.

The chain recombines TRBV2 with TRBJ1-1; TRBD1 matches 10 bases. Germline loops: CDR1 SNHLY, CDR2 FYNNEI. This CDR3 has 14 residues. The V segment lost 5 bases and the J segment 7 bases; nucleotides outside the gene matches: 7. The CDR3 DNA is TGTGCCAGCAGTTACGACAGGGGGCATGGTGAAGCTTTCTTT. This sequence encodes CASSYDRGHGEAFF. The whole variable domain, remainder taken from reference TRBV2 and TRBJ1-1, is EPEVTQTPSHQVTQMGQEVILRCVPISNHLYFYWYRQILGQKVEFLVSFYNNEISEKSEIFDDQFSVERPDGSNFTLKIRSTKLEDSAMYFCASSYDRGHGEAFFGQGTRLTVV.

This chain joins TRBV7-2 and TRBJ2-5; the D gene is possibly TRBD2 (6 bases). The CDR3 covers 13 residues. Germline loops: CDR1 SGHTA, CDR2 FQGNSA. Trimming took 6 bases from V and 5 from J, leaving 13 bases between them. Here the CDR3 reads CASRPSARETQYF. CDR3 coding DNA: TGTGCCAGCAGGCCTAGCGCCCGGGAGACCCAGTACTTC.

The rearrangement uses TRBV27 and TRBJ1-6, with 7 bases lining up with TRBD1. Per germline, CDR1 MNHEY and CDR2 SMNVEV (reference sequence). This CDR3 contains 14 residues. J gave up 6 bases and V 5 bases, and 4 bases lay outside the gene matches. The CDR3 reads CASSRTGFNSPLHF. The CDR3 bases are TGTGCCAGCAGTCGGACAGGTTTTAATTCACCCCTCCACTTT.

In its sample, this clone was seen once. This chain uses TRBV29-1 with TRBJ1-2; 7 bases line up with TRBD1. This CDR3 comprises 14 residues. V was clipped by 7 bases and J by 2 bases; unmatched bases: 10. Germline loops: CDR1 SQVTM, CDR2 ANQGSEA. The CDR3 DNA sequence: TGCAGCGCCTTACCCCCAGGGGGGAACTATGGCTACACCTTC. Amino acids: CSALPPGGNYGYTF. Full variable domain (outside the CDR3, taken from reference TRBV29-1 and TRBJ1-2): SAVISQKPSRDICQRGTSLTIQCQVDSQVTMMFWYRQQPGQSLTLIATANQGSEATYESGFVIDKFPISRPNLTFSTLTVSNMSPEDSSIYLCSALPPGGNYGYTFGSGTRLTVV.

V and J are TRBV28 and TRBJ2-1; 10 nucleotides align to TRBD1. This CDR3 contains 16 residues. Germline V gene sequence: CDR1 MDHEN, CDR2 SYDVKM. Germline trimming cut 5 bases from V and 3 bases from J; bases unmatched to any gene: 7. CDR3 in amino acids: CASSPSGQGSYNEQFF. Written as DNA, the CDR3 is TGTGCCAGCAGTCCATCGGGACAGGGGAGCTACAATGAGCAGTTCTTC.

The J gene is TRBJ2-2, the V gene TRBV20-1; 8 bases are shared with TRBD2. Trimming took 3 bases from V and 0 from J; bases not matched to a gene: 9. CDR3 length equals 17 residues. Per germline, CDR1 DFQATT and CDR2 SNEGSKA (reference sequence). The CDR3 DNA reads as TGCAGTGCTAGTCGGGGGGGGGCGGCCCCGAACACCGGGGAGCTGTTTTTT. Translating it yields CSASRGGAAPNTGELFF.

In this sample, this clone turned up once. In DNA, the CDR3 is TGTGCCAGCAGCCTCCGGACACTAGGAGGGTCCGGGGAGCTGTTTTTT. Amino acids: CASSLRTLGGSGELFF. The chain links TRBV11-2 to TRBJ2-2, with TRBD2 as a possible D gene (6 bases). Per germline, CDR1 SGHAT and CDR2 FQNNGV. V was shortened by 5 bases and J by 6 bases, with 19 bases between the two germline ends. The CDR3 length is 16 residues.

This clone was observed a handful of times. This sequence joins TRBV5-3 and TRBJ2-5; 13 bases are shared with TRBD2. TRBV5-3 is an open reading frame, and its role is uncertain. The length of the CDR3 is 19 residues. V dropped 0 bases and J dropped 0; count of bases not matched to a gene: 8. The CDR3 DNA reads as TGTGCCAGAAGCTTGGGGACTAGCGGGGGAGTACCGTACCAAGAGACCCAGTACTTC. This sequence encodes CARSLGTSGGVPYQETQYF.

The chain employs TRBV27 and TRBJ2-2, with D uncertain. The V end was cut by 7 bases, the J end by 7 bases, with 10 bases between. The CDR3 is 12 amino acids. Per the germline V gene, CDR1 is MNHEY and CDR2 is SMNVEV (reference sequence). The CDR3 nucleotides read TGTGCCAGCAACTTGAATGGCGGGGAGCTGTTTTTT. Protein product: CASNLNGGELFF.

A word on this clone: This sample includes further DNA sequences coding for the same CDR3. The V and J genes are TRBV6-1 and TRBJ1-2, with D tentatively TRBD1 (5 bases). The germline gives CDR1 MNHNS, CDR2 SASEGT. This CDR3 spans 13 amino acids. V lost 0 bases and J lost 5, with 7 bases in between. DNA of the CDR3: TGTGCCAGCAGTGAAGCGCGGGGGTATGGCTACACCTTC. Its protein is CASSEARGYGYTF.

The V call is TRBV24-1, the J call TRBJ1-1; 8 bases line up with TRBD1. The CDR3 consists of 12 residues. The V segment lost 5 bases and the J segment 9 bases; nucleotides outside the gene matches: 4. Germline assignment: CDR1 KGHDR and CDR2 SFDVKD. The CDR3 protein is CATSGNRGKAFF. The CDR3 region has the DNA TGTGCCACCAGTGGGAACAGGGGGAAAGCTTTCTTT.